This T cell receptor beta chain derives from a study of T cell responses to AZD1222 COVID-19 vaccine. Findings and caveats of the study: Donors were mostly white British, more females; clonal diversity possibly underestimated. Targeting of unmutated variant regions was reportedly seen in nearly half of spike-specific TCRs. Spike-specific TCRs gained breadth and depth after people received two AZD1222 doses.

Worth noting for this clone: Antigen: not known.

CDR3 length: 15 amino acids. Trimming took off 1 base at V and 8 bases at J, with 14 bases between the two ends. Germline CDR1 SGHVS, CDR2 FQNEAQ. TCRdb's table, derived via immunoSEQ multiplex PCR, lists solely in-frame clones and lacks some. Of 100,000 or so clones in the sample, about 85% are singletons; the top ten hold about 3%. The TCR sequence derives from an adult in good health. Source: peripheral blood, taken on day 0 of AZD1222 vaccination. The genes are TRBV7-8 and TRBJ1-4; a possible D gene is TRBD1 (5 bases). The CDR3 region is CASSLEVRVGEKLFF. The CDR3 DNA follows: TGTGCCAGCAGCTTAGAAGTCAGGGTGGGAGAAAAACTGTTTTTT.